The entry below gives a single T cell receptor beta chain sequence along with its context. Its antigen is undetermined. This entry comes from a study of immune evolution from preneoplasia to lung adenocarcinoma. Study-wide points: Later-stage lesions seemingly showed higher T cell density and diversity than normal lung.

Patient tissue came from resections in Japan or China, 2014–2017. H&E slides confirmed each diagnosis, reviewed by two pathologists independently. Sequenced by immunoSEQ multiplex PCR; TCRdb stores in-frame clones only, minus some. The table includes 39,000 or so clones, over 75% detected once. Trimming took 2 bases from V and 0 from J, leaving 11 bases between them. Per germline, CDR1 MDHEN and CDR2 SYDVKM. CDR3 length: 16 residues. V usage is TRBV28 and J usage is TRBJ1-5; TRBD1 might be the D (6 bases). The sequence was obtained from a person between 55 and 70 years old with lung adenocarcinoma. Specimen: FFPE invasive lung adenocarcinoma tissue. The CDR3 is CASSLRTAYSNQPQHF. CDR3 nucleotides: TGTGCCAGCAGTTTACGGACAGCGTATAGCAATCAGCCCCAGCATTTT. Together with reference TRBV28 and TRBJ1-5, the CDR3 gives the full variable domain: DVKVTQSSRYLVKRTGEKVFLECVQDMDHENMFWYRQDPGLGLRLIYFSYDVKMKEKGDIPEGYSVSREKKERFSLILESASTNQTSMYLCASSLRTAYSNQPQHFGDGTRLSIL.